This is a list of T cell receptor beta chains from one sample in a study of blood T cell repertoires in COVID-19. Libraries were prepared by immunoSEQ multiplex PCR; TCRdb keeps only in-frame clonotypes and omits some of them. Altogether more than 200,000 clones are present, about four fifths being singletons, with the ten largest covering about 2.5%. The sequenced sample consisted of peripheral blood. These receptors were obtained from a woman aged 40 to 49 with active or convalescent COVID-19. Each CDR3 is given with its conserved first and last residue. The D gene is left open where the match is weak. A clone size is listed for some rows: how often the clone was seen (once, few, many), or a class if it is expanded.

v_call: TRBV24-1; j_call: TRBJ2-5; clone_size: NA; d_call: NA; cdr3_aa: CATSDARVDQETQYF; cdr3_nt: TGTGCCACCAGTGACGCGAGGGTAGACCAAGAGACCCAGTACTTC
v_call: TRBV19; j_call: TRBJ2-2; clone_size: NA; d_call: NA; cdr3_aa: CASSPAGRGGTGELFF; cdr3_nt: TGTGCCAGTAGCCCGGCGGGGCGGGGAGGCACCGGGGAGCTGTTTTTT
v_call: TRBV11-3; j_call: TRBJ1-2; clone_size: NA; d_call: TRBD1; cdr3_aa: CASSPNVLTGVHF; cdr3_nt: TGTGCCAGCAGCCCGAACGTCCTGACAGGGGTCCACTTC
v_call: TRBV21-1; j_call: TRBJ2-7; clone_size: NA; d_call: NA; cdr3_aa: CASRVGVGTPKTPRFLEQYF; cdr3_nt: NA
v_call: TRBV10-2; j_call: TRBJ2-1; clone_size: NA; d_call: TRBD2; cdr3_aa: CASKGLAGYNEQFF; cdr3_nt: TGCGCCAGCAAGGGACTAGCGGGGTACAATGAGCAGTTCTTC
v_call: TRBV10-3; j_call: TRBJ1-2; clone_size: once; d_call: TRBD1; cdr3_aa: CAIRETGTDYGYTF; cdr3_nt: TGTGCCATCAGGGAGACCGGGACAGACTATGGCTACACCTTC
v_call: TRBV6-1; j_call: TRBJ2-7; clone_size: few; d_call: TRBD2; cdr3_aa: CASSERTSGSTLPYEQYF; cdr3_nt: TGTGCCAGCAGTGAACGGACTAGCGGGAGTACCCTCCCATACGAGCAGTACTTC
v_call: TRBV14; j_call: TRBJ1-1; clone_size: NA; d_call: NA; cdr3_aa: CASSQGNNGKAFF; cdr3_nt: TGTGCCAGCAGCCAAGGAAATAACGGGAAAGCTTTCTTT
v_call: TRBV11-2; j_call: TRBJ1-4; clone_size: NA; d_call: TRBD1; cdr3_aa: CASSQTTGGVGKLFF; cdr3_nt: TGTGCCAGCAGCCAAACTACAGGGGGAGTGGGAAAACTGTTTTTT
v_call: TRBV21-1; j_call: TRBJ1-2; clone_size: few; d_call: NA; cdr3_aa: CASSNSGTTGYTF; cdr3_nt: TGTGCCAGCAGCAATTCGGGAACCACTGGCTACACCTTC
v_call: TRBV9; j_call: TRBJ2-3; clone_size: many; d_call: TRBD2; cdr3_aa: CASSVSRSTSGGSDTQYF; cdr3_nt: TGTGCCAGCAGCGTAAGCAGGTCGACTAGCGGGGGGTCAGATACGCAGTATTTT